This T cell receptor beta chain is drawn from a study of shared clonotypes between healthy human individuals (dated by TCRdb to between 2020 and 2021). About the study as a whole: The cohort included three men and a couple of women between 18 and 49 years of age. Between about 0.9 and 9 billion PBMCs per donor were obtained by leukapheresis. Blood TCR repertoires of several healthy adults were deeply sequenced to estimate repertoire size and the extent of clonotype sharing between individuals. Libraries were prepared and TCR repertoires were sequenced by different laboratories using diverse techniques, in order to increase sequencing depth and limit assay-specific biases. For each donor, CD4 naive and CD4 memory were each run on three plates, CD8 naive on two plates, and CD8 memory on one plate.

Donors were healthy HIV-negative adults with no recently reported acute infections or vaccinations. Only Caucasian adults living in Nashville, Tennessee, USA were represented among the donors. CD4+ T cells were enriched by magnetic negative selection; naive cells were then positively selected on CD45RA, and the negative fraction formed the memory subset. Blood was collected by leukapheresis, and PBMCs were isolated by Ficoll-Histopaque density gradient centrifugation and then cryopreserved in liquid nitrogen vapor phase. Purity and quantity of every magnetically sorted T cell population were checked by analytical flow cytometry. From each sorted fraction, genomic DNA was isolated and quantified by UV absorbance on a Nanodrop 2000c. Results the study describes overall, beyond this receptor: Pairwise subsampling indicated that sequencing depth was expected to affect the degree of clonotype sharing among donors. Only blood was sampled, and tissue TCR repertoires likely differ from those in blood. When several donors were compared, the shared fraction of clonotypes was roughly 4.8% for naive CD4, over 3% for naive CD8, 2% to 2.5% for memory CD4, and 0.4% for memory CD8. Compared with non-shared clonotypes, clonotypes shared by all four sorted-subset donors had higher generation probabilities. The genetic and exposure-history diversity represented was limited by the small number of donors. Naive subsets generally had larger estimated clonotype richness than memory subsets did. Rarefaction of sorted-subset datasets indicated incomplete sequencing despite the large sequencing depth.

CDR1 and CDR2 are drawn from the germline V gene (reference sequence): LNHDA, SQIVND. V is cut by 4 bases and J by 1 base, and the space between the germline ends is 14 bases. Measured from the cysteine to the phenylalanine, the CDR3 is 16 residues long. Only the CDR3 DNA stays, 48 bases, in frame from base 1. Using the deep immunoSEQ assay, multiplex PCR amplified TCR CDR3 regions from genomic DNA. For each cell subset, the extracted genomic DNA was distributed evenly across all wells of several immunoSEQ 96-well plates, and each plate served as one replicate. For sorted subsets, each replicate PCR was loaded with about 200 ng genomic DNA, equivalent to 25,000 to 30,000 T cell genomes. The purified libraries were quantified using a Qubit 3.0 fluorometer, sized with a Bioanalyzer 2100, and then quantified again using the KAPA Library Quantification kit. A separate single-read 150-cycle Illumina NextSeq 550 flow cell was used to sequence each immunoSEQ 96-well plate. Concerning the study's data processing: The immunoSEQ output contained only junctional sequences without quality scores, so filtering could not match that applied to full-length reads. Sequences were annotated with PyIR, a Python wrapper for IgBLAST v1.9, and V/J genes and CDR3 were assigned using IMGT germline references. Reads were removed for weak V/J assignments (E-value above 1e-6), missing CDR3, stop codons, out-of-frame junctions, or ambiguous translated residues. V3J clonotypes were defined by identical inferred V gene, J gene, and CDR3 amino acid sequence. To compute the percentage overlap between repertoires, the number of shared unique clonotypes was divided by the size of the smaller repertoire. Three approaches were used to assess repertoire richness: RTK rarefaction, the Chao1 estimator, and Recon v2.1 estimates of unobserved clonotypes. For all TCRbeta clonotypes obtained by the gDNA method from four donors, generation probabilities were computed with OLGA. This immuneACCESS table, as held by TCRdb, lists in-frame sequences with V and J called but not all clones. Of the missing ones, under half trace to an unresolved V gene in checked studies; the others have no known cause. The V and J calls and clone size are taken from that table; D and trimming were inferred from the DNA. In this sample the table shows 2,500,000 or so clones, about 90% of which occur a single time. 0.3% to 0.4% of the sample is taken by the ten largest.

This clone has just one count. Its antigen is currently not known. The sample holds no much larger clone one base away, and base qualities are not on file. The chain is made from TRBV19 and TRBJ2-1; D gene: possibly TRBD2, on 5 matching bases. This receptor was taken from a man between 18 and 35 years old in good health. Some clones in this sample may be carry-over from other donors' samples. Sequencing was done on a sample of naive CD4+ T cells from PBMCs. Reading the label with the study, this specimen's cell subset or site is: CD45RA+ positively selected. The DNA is TGTGCCAGTAGTACGAGGGAAGCCGTATCCTACAATGAGCAGTTCTTC. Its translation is CASSTREAVSYNEQFF.